These T cell receptor beta chains were read from a single sample in a study of blood T cell repertoires in COVID-19. Data came from immunoSEQ multiplex PCR; TCRdb stores just in-frame clones and leaves some out. Among 55,000 to 70,000 clones, more than 70% were seen once, and the ten largest hold about 7.2%. The sample comprised peripheral blood. Source of these receptors: a man in his sixties with active or convalescent COVID-19. Both conserved end residues are part of each CDR3. Fields, in order: clone size, D gene, V gene, J gene, CDR3 length, CDR3 protein, CDR3 DNA. The D gene is left open where the match is weak. Clone size appears in some rows only: once, few, many, or a class for an expanded clone.

clone size: .; D gene: .; V gene: TRBV2; J gene: TRBJ1-1; CDR3 length: 15; CDR3 protein: CASSERTATNTEAFF; CDR3 DNA: TGTGCCAGCAGTGAAAGGACAGCGACTAACACTGAAGCTTTCTTT
clone size: .; D gene: .; V gene: TRBV3-1/TRBV3-2; J gene: TRBJ2-5; CDR3 length: 14; CDR3 protein: CASSTGTTKETQYF; CDR3 DNA: TGTGCCAGCAGCACCGGGACAACCAAAGAGACCCAGTACTTC
clone size: .; D gene: TRBD1; V gene: TRBV7-2; J gene: TRBJ2-7; CDR3 length: 13; CDR3 protein: CASSRDRAYEQYF; CDR3 DNA: TGTGCCAGCAGCAGGGACAGGGCCTACGAGCAGTACTTC
clone size: .; D gene: .; V gene: TRBV28; J gene: TRBJ1-2; CDR3 length: 12; CDR3 protein: CASGDTNYGYTF; CDR3 DNA: TGTGCCAGCGGTGACACAAACTATGGCTACACCTTC
clone size: .; D gene: TRBD1; V gene: TRBV11-2; J gene: TRBJ1-5; CDR3 length: 13; CDR3 protein: CASSSDRGQPQHF; CDR3 DNA: TGTGCCAGCAGCTCCGACAGGGGACAGCCCCAGCATTTT
clone size: few; D gene: .; V gene: TRBV27; J gene: TRBJ1-2; CDR3 length: 18; CDR3 protein: CASSFIYKGGGGNYGYTF; CDR3 DNA: TGTGCCAGCAGCTTTATATATAAGGGTGGCGGGGGGAACTATGGCTACACCTTC
clone size: few; D gene: TRBD1; V gene: TRBV11-3; J gene: TRBJ2-1; CDR3 length: 15; CDR3 protein: CASSFVGTGYNEQFF; CDR3 DNA: TGTGCCAGCAGCTTCGTTGGGACAGGCTACAATGAGCAGTTCTTC
clone size: .; D gene: .; V gene: TRBV18; J gene: TRBJ1-5; CDR3 length: 16; CDR3 protein: CASSPPGHYSNQPQHF; CDR3 DNA: TGTGCCAGCTCACCACCGGGACACTATAGCAATCAGCCCCAGCATTTT
clone size: .; D gene: .; V gene: TRBV10-3; J gene: TRBJ2-7; CDR3 length: 17; CDR3 protein: CAISETIEGSINYEQYF; CDR3 DNA: TGTGCCATCAGTGAAACTATAGAGGGCTCAATAAATTACGAGCAGTACTTC
clone size: .; D gene: .; V gene: TRBV5-5; J gene: TRBJ2-1; CDR3 length: 16; CDR3 protein: CASSLAAEPSYNEQFF; CDR3 DNA: TGTGCCAGCAGCTTGGCAGCGGAGCCCTCCTACAATGAGCAGTTCTTC
clone size: .; D gene: TRBD2; V gene: TRBV10-3; J gene: TRBJ2-2; CDR3 length: 18; CDR3 protein: CAISEARVAGKNDGELFF; CDR3 DNA: TGTGCCATCAGTGAGGCACGGGTAGCGGGAAAGAATGACGGGGAGCTGTTTTTT
clone size: few; D gene: TRBD2; V gene: TRBV14; J gene: TRBJ2-3; CDR3 length: 17; CDR3 protein: CASSQGSGETSTDTQYF; CDR3 DNA: TGTGCCAGCAGCCAAGGGAGCGGGGAAACTAGCACAGATACGCAGTATTTT
clone size: .; D gene: .; V gene: TRBV12-5; J gene: TRBJ2-2; CDR3 length: 15; CDR3 protein: CASGSGQTNTGELFF; CDR3 DNA: TGTGCTAGTGGTTCCGGACAGACCAACACCGGGGAGCTGTTTTTT
clone size: .; D gene: TRBD2; V gene: TRBV24-1; J gene: TRBJ2-4; CDR3 length: 19; CDR3 protein: CATSVCRLAGDLAKNIQYF; CDR3 DNA: TGTGCCACCAGTGTTTGTCGACTAGCGGGCGACCTAGCCAAAAACATTCAGTACTTC
clone size: once; D gene: TRBD2; V gene: TRBV6-2/TRBV6-3; J gene: TRBJ2-7; CDR3 length: 17; CDR3 protein: CASSYRTSGGNSYEQYF; CDR3 DNA: TGTGCCAGCAGTTATAGGACTAGCGGGGGGAACTCCTACGAGCAGTACTTC
clone size: few; D gene: .; V gene: TRBV2; J gene: TRBJ1-1; CDR3 length: 13; CDR3 protein: CASKVGGTTEAFF; CDR3 DNA: TGTGCCAGCAAGGTGGGAGGGACCACTGAAGCTTTCTTT
clone size: .; D gene: TRBD1; V gene: TRBV7-8; J gene: TRBJ1-5; CDR3 length: 15; CDR3 protein: CASSLAGQGNQPQHF; CDR3 DNA: TGTGCCAGCAGCTTAGCGGGACAGGGCAATCAGCCCCAGCATTTT
clone size: .; D gene: TRBD2; V gene: TRBV7-7; J gene: TRBJ2-1; CDR3 length: 17; CDR3 protein: CASSLDGRRGAGNEQFF; CDR3 DNA: TGTGCCAGCAGCTTAGACGGACGGCGGGGGGCTGGAAATGAGCAGTTCTTC
clone size: .; D gene: .; V gene: TRBV23-1; J gene: TRBJ1-6; CDR3 length: 15; CDR3 protein: CASTPERSYNSPLHF; CDR3 DNA: TGCGCCAGCACCCCGGAGAGATCCTATAATTCACCCCTCCACTTT
clone size: .; D gene: .; V gene: TRBV30; J gene: TRBJ1-5; CDR3 length: 12; CDR3 protein: CAWRREDQPQHF; CDR3 DNA: TGTGCCTGGAGAAGGGAGGATCAGCCCCAGCATTTT
clone size: once; D gene: .; V gene: TRBV3-1/TRBV3-2; J gene: TRBJ1-6; CDR3 length: 18; CDR3 protein: CASSQGGQMSSYNSPLHF; CDR3 DNA: TGTGCCAGCAGCCAAGGAGGACAAATGAGCTCCTATAATTCACCCCTCCACTTT
clone size: .; D gene: .; V gene: TRBV5-1; J gene: TRBJ2-2; CDR3 length: 15; CDR3 protein: CASSLRQGATGELFF; CDR3 DNA: TGCGCCAGCAGCTTGAGGCAGGGTGCCACCGGGGAGCTGTTTTTT
clone size: .; D gene: TRBD1; V gene: TRBV28; J gene: TRBJ1-1; CDR3 length: 17; CDR3 protein: CASSYGQGGRSWTEAFF; CDR3 DNA: TGTGCCAGCAGTTACGGACAGGGAGGGAGAAGTTGGACTGAAGCTTTCTTT
clone size: .; D gene: .; V gene: TRBV9; J gene: TRBJ1-1; CDR3 length: 14; CDR3 protein: CASSVQQGNTEAFF; CDR3 DNA: TGTGCCAGCAGCGTTCAACAGGGGAACACTGAAGCTTTCTTT
clone size: .; D gene: .; V gene: TRBV18; J gene: TRBJ2-7; CDR3 length: 13; CDR3 protein: CASSPGDSYEQYF; CDR3 DNA: TGTGCCAGCTCTCCGGGGGACTCCTACGAGCAGTACTTC
clone size: .; D gene: TRBD1; V gene: TRBV7-2; J gene: TRBJ1-3; CDR3 length: 21; CDR3 protein: CASSLAWDRTSKLFSGNTIYF; CDR3 DNA: TGTGCCAGCAGCTTAGCGTGGGACAGAACCTCTAAGTTATTCTCTGGAAACACCATATATTTT